This T cell receptor (beta chain) appears in the sequencing data of a study of shared clonotypes between healthy human individuals. The J segment lost 9 bases and the V segment lost 3 bases, leaving 10 bases of the junction unmatched. This CDR3 region has 15 residues. The germline gives CDR1 LNHNV, CDR2 YYDKDF (reference sequence). Only Caucasian adults living in Nashville, Tennessee made up the donor group. Worth noting for this clone: Its antigen is unidentified.

Overall study findings and caveats: It was expected that sequencing depth would affect clonotype sharing among donors.

Deep-level assay runs were performed. Source study methods: Filtering was not the same, since immunoSEQ gave junction-only sequences without quality scores. Clones were read by immunoSEQ multiplex PCR, and TCRdb kept only the in-frame ones, dropping some. V and J calls and clone size come straight from that table; D and trimming were deduced from the DNA. The table includes 500,000 to 650,000 clones, around three quarters detected once. V is TRBV15 and J is TRBJ2-2; 7 bases fit TRBD2. The source material was PBMCs. The sequence derives from a woman between 40 and 50 years old in good health. Some clones in this sample may be carry-over from other donors' samples. CDR3 sequence (DNA): TGTGCCACCAGCAGGGATAAGACTAGCTCCCGGGAGCTGTTTTTT. It is translated as CATSRDKTSSRELFF.